The T cell receptor beta chain described here comes from a study of OX40 agonist ivuxolimab in advanced cancers. This table comes from immunoSEQ multiplex PCR, and its TCRdb copy is limited to in-frame clones, with some not included. The repertoire holds tens of thousands of clones, with 87% as singletons. As to this clone: Antigen unknown.

Study-wide results and caveats: Compared with CD4+, CD8+ T cells on average had more expanded clones. Some patients without response likewise showed low normalized clonal expansion.

Germline V gene sequence: CDR1 GTSNPN, CDR2 SVGIG (reference sequence). V dropped 4 bases and J dropped 0 bases, with 10 bases sitting between them. The CDR3 loop spans 14 amino acids. The sequences come from CD4+ or CD8+ T cells sorted from blood, collected in a trial of the OX40 agonist ivuxolimab. This sequence was found in an adult with an advanced solid tumor such as melanoma, head and neck, liver or kidney cancer. V and J are TRBV30 and TRBJ1-3; no clear D. The CDR3 DNA reads TGTGCCTGGATAAACTCCTACTCTGGAAACACCATATATTTT. Translating it yields CAWINSYSGNTIYF.